These T cell receptor beta chains were read from a single sample in a study of blood T cell repertoires in COVID-19. Data came from immunoSEQ multiplex PCR; TCRdb stores just in-frame clones and leaves some out. This table has around 60,000 clones, roughly 71% appearing once. The specimen was peripheral blood. The receptors were sampled from a woman aged 80 or over with acute or convalescent COVID-19. CDR3s include the opening cysteine and the closing phenylalanine or tryptophan. Each record gives: CDR3 protein, V gene, D gene, J gene, clone size. D genes are given only for firm matches. Expanded clones get a size class; other rows say once, few or many, or leave the size out.

CDR3 protein: CASSHGTGFYEQYF; V gene: TRBV4-2; D gene: TRBD1; J gene: TRBJ2-7; clone size: .
CDR3 protein: CASRQNSWDRRNQPQHF; V gene: TRBV14; D gene: TRBD1; J gene: TRBJ1-5; clone size: .
CDR3 protein: CASSYRGSYNEQFF; V gene: TRBV6-6; D gene: .; J gene: TRBJ2-1; clone size: .
CDR3 protein: CASSLVERPSRRSPLHF; V gene: TRBV28; D gene: .; J gene: TRBJ1-6; clone size: .
CDR3 protein: CASTYSSVKETQYF; V gene: TRBV6-2/TRBV6-3; D gene: .; J gene: TRBJ2-5; clone size: once
CDR3 protein: CASSEQGGQPQHF; V gene: TRBV6-6; D gene: .; J gene: TRBJ1-5; clone size: .
CDR3 protein: CASSWDSGRAYEQYF; V gene: TRBV5-1; D gene: TRBD2; J gene: TRBJ2-7; clone size: once
CDR3 protein: CASSSGLAGGTTQYF; V gene: TRBV7-2; D gene: TRBD2; J gene: TRBJ2-5; clone size: .
CDR3 protein: CATSDFGQGAYNEQFF; V gene: TRBV24-1; D gene: TRBD1; J gene: TRBJ2-1; clone size: .
CDR3 protein: CASRQTQGSGTQYF; V gene: TRBV5-1; D gene: .; J gene: TRBJ2-5; clone size: .
CDR3 protein: CASSLASGLFNEQFF; V gene: TRBV5-1; D gene: TRBD2; J gene: TRBJ2-1; clone size: once
CDR3 protein: CASSSTGSGELFF; V gene: TRBV28; D gene: .; J gene: TRBJ2-2; clone size: .
CDR3 protein: CASSPRLGNEQFF; V gene: TRBV18; D gene: .; J gene: TRBJ2-1; clone size: few
CDR3 protein: CASSRAEGGTDTQYF; V gene: TRBV18; D gene: .; J gene: TRBJ2-3; clone size: .
CDR3 protein: CAAGAPEAFF; V gene: TRBV6-5; D gene: .; J gene: TRBJ1-1; clone size: .
CDR3 protein: CASSLVGSLDGYTF; V gene: TRBV5-1; D gene: .; J gene: TRBJ1-2; clone size: few
CDR3 protein: CASSQVASGTNEQFF; V gene: TRBV4-3; D gene: TRBD2; J gene: TRBJ2-1; clone size: many
CDR3 protein: CASRRRATSGRFSYEQYF; V gene: TRBV19; D gene: TRBD2; J gene: TRBJ2-7; clone size: .
CDR3 protein: CASTPGQVIYNEQFF; V gene: TRBV19; D gene: TRBD1; J gene: TRBJ2-1; clone size: .
CDR3 protein: CASSTGTVETQYF; V gene: TRBV12-3/TRBV12-4; D gene: TRBD1; J gene: TRBJ2-5; clone size: .
CDR3 protein: CASSRDRGGYEQYF; V gene: TRBV7-8; D gene: TRBD1; J gene: TRBJ2-7; clone size: .
CDR3 protein: CASSPTSGRWNEQFF; V gene: TRBV7-9; D gene: TRBD2; J gene: TRBJ2-1; clone size: few